The sequence of this T cell receptor beta chain was determined in a study of T cells in Graves' hyperthyroidism and ophthalmopathy. Study-level findings and limits: Most thyroid clonotypes with frequency above 0.001 were detected in blood. Stable hyperthyroidism was separated from ophthalmopathy by a model based on 13 V-J features.

Per the germline V gene, CDR1 is SNHLY and CDR2 is FYNNEI. V was clipped by 8 bases and J by 6 bases; unmatched bases: 11. There are 14 residues in the CDR3. Clinical symptoms, serum thyroxine and TRAb, thyroid ultrasound and orbital computed tomography together formed the diagnostic basis. The authors obtained PBMCs from more than 8 ml of fresh peripheral blood. The CDR3 regions of TCR beta were amplified from RNA transcripts. Using the HTBI primer set, a first-round RT-PCR was run on the TCR CDR3. TCRdb ran MiXCR on the multiplex PCR reads and lists one entry per CDR3 protein. The table has fewer than 600,000 distinct CDR3 sequences, 11% to 15% seen once; the top ten hold about 15%. This clonotype was detected ten times or more. Its antigen is currently unknown.

This receptor was identified in a woman aged 40 to 55 with Graves' hyperthyroidism. The chain uses TRBV2 and TRBJ2-3, with 7 nucleotides matching TRBD2. What was sequenced was blood. CDR3 in amino acids: CASPGAGASDTQYF. DNA for the CDR3: TGTGCCAGCCCCGGGGCGGGAGCGAGTGATACGCAGTATTTT.